This T cell receptor (beta chain) was identified in a study of blood T cells in healthy people across ages. All donors came from Russia, were Caucasian and healthy, and spanned ages about 6 to 90. The sample, around 10 milliliters of peripheral blood, was drawn from each donor. Total RNA was isolated from each sample in quantities of at least 5.5 micrograms. V shed 7 bases, J shed 5 bases, and the junction held 13 bases outside the gene matches. Germline CDR1 is MDHEN and CDR2 is SYDVKM. The CDR3 has 16 residues. Sample-barcoded 5' priming and a J-beta primer mix drove a second PCR of roughly 6 to 12 cycles. Each of the samples gave a minimum of 3 million paired-end reads that contained CDR3. TCRdb ran MiXCR on the 5' RACE reads and lists one entry per CDR3 protein. Of about 830,000 distinct CDR3 sequences in the sample, around two thirds are singletons; the top ten hold around a quarter.

This chain connects TRBV28 to TRBJ1-5; TRBD1 agrees at 8 bases. The receptor was isolated from a man aged 30 to 45 in good health. Specimen: blood. Here the CDR3 reads CASTWGQVGTHQPQHF. DNA of the CDR3: TGTGCCAGCACCTGGGGACAGGTGGGGACTCATCAGCCCCAGCATTTT.